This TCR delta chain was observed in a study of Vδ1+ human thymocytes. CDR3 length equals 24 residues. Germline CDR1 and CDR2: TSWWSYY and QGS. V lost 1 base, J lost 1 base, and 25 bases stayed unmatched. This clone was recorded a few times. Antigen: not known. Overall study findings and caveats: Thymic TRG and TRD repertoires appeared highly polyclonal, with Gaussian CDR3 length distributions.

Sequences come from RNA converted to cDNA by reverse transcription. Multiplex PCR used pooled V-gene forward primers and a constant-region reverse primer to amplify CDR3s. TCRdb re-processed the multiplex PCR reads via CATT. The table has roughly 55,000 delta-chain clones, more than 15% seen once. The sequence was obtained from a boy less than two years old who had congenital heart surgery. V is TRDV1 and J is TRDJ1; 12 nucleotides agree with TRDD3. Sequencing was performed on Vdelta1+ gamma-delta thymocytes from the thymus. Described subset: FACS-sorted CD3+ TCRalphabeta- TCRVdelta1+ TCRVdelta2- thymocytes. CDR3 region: CALGEPRASYVHHPGGYGTDKLIF. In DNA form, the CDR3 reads TGTGCTCTTGGGGAACCACGAGCTTCCTACGTTCATCATCCTGGGGGATACGGCACCGATAAACTCATCTTT.